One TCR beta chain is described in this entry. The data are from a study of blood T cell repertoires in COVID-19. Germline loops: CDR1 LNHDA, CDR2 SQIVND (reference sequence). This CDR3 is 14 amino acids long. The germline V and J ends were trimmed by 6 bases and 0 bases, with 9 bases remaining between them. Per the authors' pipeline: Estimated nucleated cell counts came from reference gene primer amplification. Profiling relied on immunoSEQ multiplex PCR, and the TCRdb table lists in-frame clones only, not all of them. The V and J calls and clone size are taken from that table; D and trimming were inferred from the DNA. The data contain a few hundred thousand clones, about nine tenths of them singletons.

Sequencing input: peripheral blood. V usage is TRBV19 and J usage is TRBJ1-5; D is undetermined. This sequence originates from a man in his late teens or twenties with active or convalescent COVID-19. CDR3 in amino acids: CASRLEYSNQPQHF. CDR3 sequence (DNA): TGTGCCAGTAGACTTGAGTATAGCAATCAGCCCCAGCATTTT.